Here is one T cell receptor beta chain with its context. The antigen it recognizes is unknown. No qualities accompany the bases; no much larger clone lies one base away. The sample originates from a study of cytomegalovirus exposure and HLA in healthy donors (dated by TCRdb to about 2017). Some background on the complete study: A later analysis indicated that the 90 to 150 validation repertoires were generated on the platform also employed for the approximately 670 repertoires of the first cohort. The study aimed to test whether signatures of past pathogen exposure could be identified by cataloging public T cell receptors. Besides the first cohort of around 700 subjects, a separate validation cohort made up of over 95 different subjects was used. To predict cytomegalovirus infection status, the study combined high-throughput TCR immunosequencing, statistical association of individual TCRs with disease status, and machine learning.

Reading from cysteine to phenylalanine, the CDR3 counts 16 amino acids. The entry retains the CDR3 DNA only, 48 bases that are in frame from base 1. Between the V and J ends, shortened by 1 base and 4 bases respectively, the junction contains 14 bases. As encoded in the germline V gene, CDR1 is MGHRA while CDR2 is YSYEKL. The donors were included in the validation cohort of 130 or so subjects, a group kept apart from the 666-subject first cohort. Libraries were made using the immunoSEQ multiplex PCR assay. Turning to the authors' computational methods: To diagnose cytomegalovirus status from the catalog of TCR beta chain sequences, a statistical classification framework was built. TCRdb obtained this table from immuneACCESS and retained in-frame rearrangements with V and J assigned. These tables miss some clones; where compared with another copy, unresolved V genes account for less than half of the shortfall, and the remainder is unexplained. That table supplies the V and J calls and clone size; D and trimming were determined from the DNA. The sample data list about 66,000 clones, and approximately 96% of these were observed just once. The ten biggest clones cover around 0.9% of the sample.

The investigation overall reported the following: In both the original and validation cohorts, the classifier was reported to diagnose cytomegalovirus status with high specificity and sensitivity. A later analysis had no HLA typing for the validation cohort, so co-occurrence there was scored across all 110 or so repertoires. According to the authors, the approach could potentially be generalized to other disease states and immunological phenotypes. In vitro tests confirmed that a few of the cytomegalovirus-associated TCR beta chains recognize cytomegalovirus antigens. Subsequent analysis determined that TCRs grouped into clusters in the first cohort also showed a tendency toward co-occurrence across the 130 or so validation repertoires, and 85% to 95% of cluster scores exceeded 0. Across donors, most TCR sequences were observed very rarely, whereas some public TCRs were present in many individuals. A total of 164 TCR beta chains were listed by the study as associated with cytomegalovirus.

Sequencing was performed on PBMCs. This clonotype was obtained from a man younger than 35 in good health and CMV-seronegative. This chain is built from TRBV4-1 and TRBJ1-3, with an unclear D gene assignment. The DNA is as follows: TGCGCCAGCAGCCAAGTTGTCTCTCTAACCGGAAACACCATATATTTT. The resulting protein is CASSQVVSLTGNTIYF.